This TCR beta chain was captured by sequencing in a study of OX40 agonist ivuxolimab in advanced cancers. Broadly, across the study: Ivuxolimab was an agonistic, fully human IgG2 monoclonal antibody directed against OX40 (CD134), a costimulatory receptor. Intravenous ivuxolimab was administered to patients every 2 weeks at six dose levels: 0.01, 0.1, 0.3, 1.5, 3 and 10 mg/kg. Of the 50 to 55 dose-escalation patients, hepatocellular carcinoma was present in about 20, melanoma in approximately 15, renal cell carcinoma in 9 and head and neck cancer in 9. In the dose-escalation cohort, 75% to 90% of patients were male, and the mean age was roughly 56 years with a range of about 20 to 90. Prior anti-PD-1, anti-PD-L1 or anti-CTLA-4 therapy was permitted, and checkpoint inhibitors had been received by roughly 42% of dose-escalation patients. Partial responses occurred in three dose-escalation patients, of whom one had hepatocellular carcinoma and two had cutaneous melanoma. The purpose of peripheral TCRbeta sequencing was to test whether ivuxolimab changed TCR sequence diversity and led to clonal T-cell expansion. The monotherapy dose-escalation portion (N of about 50 patients) of the phase I ivuxolimab trial is reported in the paper. Overall study results and their limits: At doses of 0.1 to 3.0 mg/kg, clonal expansion of both CD4+ and CD8+ blood T cells was observed from baseline to week 6. After ivuxolimab, CD8+ T cells had more expanded clones than CD4+ T cells on average. In the 0.1-3.0 mg/kg groups, partial responders were among the patients with the lowest normalized peripheral clonal expansion, particularly in CD8+ T cells. Low levels of normalized T-cell clonal expansion were also seen in some patients who did not respond. Which antigens the clonally expanded peripheral T cells were specific for was not determined.

As concerns this clone: What antigen it recognizes has not been identified. The record has no base qualities; no much larger clone is one base away.

Genomic DNA was extracted from sorted cells for sequencing of the TCRbeta CDR3 region. TCRbeta CDR3 regions were sequenced using the immunoSEQ Assay. In its TCRdb copy, this immuneACCESS table keeps in-frame sequences only and misses some clones. Where compared with another copy, unresolved V genes explain less than half of these, and the others have no known cause. This sample holds tens of thousands of clones; around nine tenths were observed only once. The ten largest clones capture under 0.95% of the sample. The trial excluded patients who had a history of autoimmune disease or were on systemic immunosuppression. Peripheral blood for TCR sequencing was collected from all dose cohorts at baseline, on cycle 4 day 1, and on cycle 7 day 1. Samples were obtained from an open-label, multicenter, first-in-human phase I dose-escalation trial of ivuxolimab. Adults with locally advanced or metastatic melanoma, renal cell carcinoma, hepatocellular carcinoma or head and neck squamous cell carcinoma were enrolled in the trial. Before TCR sequencing, CD4+ and CD8+ T cells were separately sorted from peripheral blood.

Reading the germline V gene gives CDR1 SGHNT and CDR2 YENEEA. The CDR3 covers 17 residues, taking in both the cysteine and the phenylalanine. CDR3 DNA only is kept here, 51 bases in frame from base 1. Unmatched junction bases come to 11, with V trimmed by 1 base and J by 4 bases. The starting material was CD4+ or CD8+ T cells sorted from blood, obtained in a trial of the OX40 agonist ivuxolimab. The rearrangement combines TRBV11-3 with TRBJ1-2; 8 of the junction bases match TRBD1. The source is an adult with an advanced solid tumor such as melanoma, head and neck, liver or kidney cancer. CDR3 reads: CASSLGASDRVGYGYTF. Read as DNA, the sequence is TGTGCCAGCAGCTTAGGGGCCTCGGACAGGGTCGGCTATGGCTACACCTTC.